This TCR beta chain was identified during a study of T cells in Graves' hyperthyroidism and ophthalmopathy. Study-level results: Appearing also in blood were most of the thyroid clonotypes expanded above 0.001.

This clonotype has a count of ten or more. The antigen is undetermined. Amplified regions were TCR beta CDR3 sequences from RNA transcripts. First-round RT-PCR targeting the TCR CDR3 was performed with the HTBI primer set. Via MiXCR, TCRdb re-called the multiplex PCR reads, giving one row per CDR3 protein. The sample lists approximately 520,000 distinct CDR3 sequences, less than 25% occurring once. Clinical Activity Scores of at least 3, NOSPECS grades of at least 4 and durations under 3 months characterized ophthalmopathy patients. The sample consisted of blood. This sequence originates from a woman aged 30 to 39 with Graves' ophthalmopathy.

DNA of the CDR3: TGTGCCAGCAGTTTTCAGGGAGGGATCTATGGCTACACCTTC. Its protein is CASSFQGGIYGYTF. V gene TRBV28 combines with J gene TRBJ1-2; weak D call: TRBD1 (5 bases). Germline V gene data show CDR1 as MDHEN and CDR2 as SYDVKM. Trimming pared 3 bases from V and 4 bases from J, leaving 12 bases between. This CDR3 region has 14 residues.